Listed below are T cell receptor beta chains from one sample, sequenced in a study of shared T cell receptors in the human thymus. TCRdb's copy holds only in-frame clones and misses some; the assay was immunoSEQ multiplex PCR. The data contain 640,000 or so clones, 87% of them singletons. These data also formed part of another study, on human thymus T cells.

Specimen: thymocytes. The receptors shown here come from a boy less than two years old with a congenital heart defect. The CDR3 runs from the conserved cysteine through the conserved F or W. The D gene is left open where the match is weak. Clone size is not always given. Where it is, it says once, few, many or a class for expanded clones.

CASSLSRNRFTDTQYF TGTGCCAGCAGCTTGTCTAGGAACAGGTTCACAGATACGCAGTATTTT 16 TRBJ2-3 NA NA TRBV5-6
CARDGVKRGQGYSPLHF TGTGCCAGAGACGGGGTAAAAAGAGGACAGGGCTATTCACCCCTCCACTTT 17 TRBJ1-6 once TRBD1 TRBV9
CAWRKGDEQFF TGTGCCTGGAGGAAAGGGGATGAGCAGTTCTTC 11 TRBJ2-1 NA NA TRBV30
CASSGGLAYEQYF TGCGCCAGCAGCGGCGGACTGGCCTACGAGCAGTACTTC 13 TRBJ2-7 NA NA TRBV4-3
CSVKVTTRFGGRSYEQYF TGCAGCGTTAAAGTTACGACGAGGTTCGGGGGGCGATCCTACGAGCAGTACTTC 18 TRBJ2-7 NA NA TRBV29-1
CASSLRALRPGRETQYF TGTGCCAGCAGCTTGAGGGCCTTAAGACCCGGGAGGGAGACCCAGTACTTC 17 TRBJ2-5 NA TRBD2 TRBV5-6
CATTGTFLDEQYF TGTGCCACCACCGGGACTTTTTTGGACGAGCAGTACTTC 13 TRBJ2-7 NA NA TRBV15
CASSKKGQGGTGELFF TGTGCCAGTAGTAAAAAGGGACAGGGAGGCACCGGGGAGCTGTTTTTT 16 TRBJ2-2 NA TRBD1 TRBV19
CASSQTHDNEKLFF TGTGCCAGCAGCCAAACACACGATAATGAAAAACTGTTTTTT 14 TRBJ1-4 NA NA TRBV7-2
CASSLGTSGDYEQYF TGCGCCAGCAGCTTAGGGACTAGCGGGGACTACGAGCAGTACTTC 15 TRBJ2-7 NA TRBD2 TRBV5-1
CASSLNVSGTGYEKLFF TGTGCCAGCAGCTTAAATGTCTCCGGGACAGGGTATGAAAAACTGTTTTTT 17 TRBJ1-4 few TRBD1 TRBV5-8
CASSFPGGREKNQPQHF TGTGCCAGCAGTTTCCCCGGGGGTAGGGAGAAAAATCAGCCCCAGCATTTT 17 TRBJ1-5 NA NA TRBV28
CATSRVPPSTVSSEQYF TGTGCCACCAGCAGAGTTCCTCCTAGTACTGTATCGTCCGAGCAGTACTTC 17 TRBJ2-7 NA NA TRBV15
CASSTGTGVSPLHF TGTGCCAGCAGCACCGGGACAGGGGTCTCACCCCTCCACTTT 14 TRBJ1-6 NA TRBD1 TRBV5-6
CASSLAASGVGTGELFF TGTGCCAGCAGCTTGGCAGCTAGCGGGGTGGGCACCGGGGAGCTGTTTTTT 17 TRBJ2-2 NA TRBD2 TRBV5-6
CASSPSLGDRETQYF TGTGCCAGCAGTCCAAGTTTGGGAGATCGAGAGACCCAGTACTTC 15 TRBJ2-5 NA NA TRBV28
CASSQQTGGNQPQHF TGCGCCAGCAGCCAACAGACAGGGGGCAATCAGCCCCAGCATTTT 15 TRBJ1-5 NA TRBD1 TRBV4-3
CATSMGRLTEAFF TGTGCCACCAGCATGGGGCGACTCACTGAAGCTTTCTTT 13 TRBJ1-1 NA NA TRBV15
CASSHYPSGQENEKLFF TGCGCCAGCAGCCACTACCCCTCCGGACAGGAGAATGAAAAACTGTTTTTT 17 TRBJ1-4 NA TRBD1 TRBV4-3
CASSQDTAGHQNTGELFF TGTGCCAGCAGCCAGGACACCGCCGGACATCAAAACACCGGGGAGCTGTTTTTT 18 TRBJ2-2 NA NA TRBV11-1
CASSPSIAGSSYEQYF TGTGCCAGCAGCCCTTCAATAGCGGGGAGCTCCTACGAGCAGTACTTC 16 TRBJ2-7 NA TRBD2 TRBV5-6
CASRDSGGACEQYF TGTGCCAGCAGAGATAGCGGGGGGGCCTGCGAGCAGTACTTC 14 TRBJ2-7 NA TRBD2 TRBV28
CASSNDRPYEQYF TGTGCCAGCAGTAACGACAGGCCCTACGAGCAGTACTTC 13 TRBJ2-7 NA NA TRBV7-9
CASSLGLAAYEQYF TGTGCCAGCAGCCTGGGACTAGCGGCCTACGAGCAGTACTTC 14 TRBJ2-7 NA TRBD2 TRBV7-2
CASSWAGARNTEAFF TGCGCCAGCAGCTGGGCGGGGGCAAGGAACACTGAAGCTTTCTTT 15 TRBJ1-1 NA NA TRBV5-1
CASSQGEEGWETQYF TGTGCCAGCAGTCAGGGGGAAGAAGGGTGGGAGACCCAGTACTTC 15 TRBJ2-5 NA TRBD1 TRBV11-2
CASSLWPRVDGNTIYF TGTGCCAGCAGTTTATGGCCCAGGGTAGACGGAAACACCATATATTTT 16 TRBJ1-3 NA NA TRBV28
CASSWILAPKETQYF TGCGCCAGCAGCTGGATACTAGCACCAAAGGAGACCCAGTACTTC 15 TRBJ2-5 NA NA TRBV5-1
CASSKAVVGRFSEQYF TGTGCCAGCAGCAAAGCGGTTGTGGGCCGATTCTCCGAGCAGTACTTC 16 TRBJ2-7 NA NA TRBV21-1
CASSFHEREVRNEQFF TGTGCCAGCAGTTTTCATGAGCGGGAGGTTAGGAATGAGCAGTTCTTC 16 TRBJ2-1 few TRBD2 TRBV27
CASSTGQGANSPLHF TGTGCCAGCAGCACGGGACAGGGGGCAAATTCACCCCTCCACTTT 15 TRBJ1-6 NA TRBD1 TRBV7-9
CASSQGTGSTTIYF TGCGCCAGCAGCCAAGGGACAGGCAGCACCACCATATATTTT 14 TRBJ1-3 few TRBD1 TRBV4-3
CATSRDRLDRSSNQPQHF TGTGCCACCAGCAGAGATCGATTGGACAGGTCGAGCAATCAGCCCCAGCATTTT 18 TRBJ1-5 NA TRBD1 TRBV15
CASKTGTQYEQYF TGCGCCAGTAAAACCGGGACACAATACGAGCAGTACTTC 13 TRBJ2-7 once NA TRBV5-1
CASSLAGQTNTGELFF TGTGCCAGCAGCCTGGCGGGACAGACGAACACCGGGGAGCTGTTTTTT 16 TRBJ2-2 NA NA TRBV11-3
CASSLLAGARETQYF TGCGCCAGCAGCTTATTGGCAGGTGCTCGGGAGACCCAGTACTTC 15 TRBJ2-5 NA NA TRBV5-1